This T cell receptor (beta chain) was observed in a study of blood T cell repertoires in COVID-19 (dated by TCRdb to 2020 to 2021). For the study in its entirety: The collaborator samples originated in the United States, Italy and Spain and spanned the acute and convalescent phases of COVID-19. Where HLA class I and class II types were available, the types were taken from metadata supplied by the sample provider, not from assay-based typing. Sample metadata almost always included a de-identified subject ID, COVID-19 status, age in years and sex. Samples came from the ongoing ImmuneRACE study (first 160 participants) plus 1,254 subjects from 6 global collaborators. Deeply sampled blood TCRbeta repertoires from subjects exposed to, actively infected with, or recovered from COVID-19 were included in the dataset. The repertoires were made available in a free public database intended to serve as a resource for research on the immune response to SARS-CoV-2. The material from the prospective study consisted of cDNA or gDNA derived from T cells, B-cell-depleted T cells, or PBMCs. Broad study findings and their caveats: The amount of clinical and demographic metadata varied by source and participant and was provided uncurated.

From the cysteine up to the phenylalanine, the CDR3 has a length of 16 residues. Of all the DNA, just the CDR3 is kept, 48 bases in frame from base 1. From a lookup of the germline V gene, CDR1 and CDR2 are KGHSH and LQKENI. Trimming takes 3 bases from V and 6 bases from J, and the germline ends sit 20 bases apart. The collaborating institutions used their own protocols to collect whole blood in K2EDTA tubes. For TCRbeta analysis, collaborators shipped samples in one of three forms: frozen whole blood, isolated PBMCs, or DNA extracted from either of those sample types. TCRbeta CDR3 regions were amplified from genomic DNA using the immunoSEQ Assay, a bias-controlled multiplex PCR. Per the authors' processing: Within the assay, amplification of reference gene primers was used to estimate how many nucleated cells each sample contained. Sequence reads were collapsed and filtered to measure the absolute abundance of every unique TCRbeta CDR3 rearrangement. Productive Simpson clonality was computed per sample as the square root of Simpson's diversity index over productive rearrangements. In its TCRdb copy, this immuneACCESS table keeps in-frame sequences only and misses some clones. Where compared with another copy, unresolved V genes explain less than half of these, and the others have no known cause. The V and J calls and clone size are taken from that table; D and trimming were inferred from the DNA. Across this sample there are around 380,000 clones, with around 84% seen only once. Approximately 1% of the sample goes to the ten largest clones.

Concerning this clone itself: Its antigen is unknown. One base away there is no much larger clone; base qualities are not given.

The sequence was collected from a human donor with acute or convalescent COVID-19. The donor label of this sample is uncertain. Sequenced input: peripheral blood. The rearrangement joined TRBV18 to TRBJ1-1; the D segment cannot be called with confidence. The CDR3 has the sequence CASSPGLGGSSAEAFF. The nucleotide sequence is TGTGCCAGCTCACCGGGCCTGGGAGGAAGCTCGGCTGAAGCTTTCTTT.